This section outlines one T cell receptor beta chain sequence together with its context. Splitting the CD4+ cells yielded a CD45RA+ naive subset and a CD45RA-negative memory subset. This entry comes from a study of shared clonotypes between healthy human individuals. Assay: immunoSEQ multiplex PCR; the TCRdb copy retains only in-frame clones and omits some. The sample shows roughly 1,100,000 clones, under 80% of them seen only once. The junction had 6 bases not matched to a gene; V was cut back by 6 bases and J by 5 bases. Germline values: CDR1 SQVTM, CDR2 ANQGSEA. The CDR3 has 13 amino acids. The rearrangement links TRBV29-1 to TRBJ2-2; 7 nucleotides align to TRBD2. The sequenced material came from memory CD4+ T cells sorted from blood. Noted subset: CD45RA-negative fraction. The origin of this receptor is a man between 18 and 29 years old in good health. Here the CDR3 DNA reads TGCAGCGTCGCAACTAGCGTAACCGGGGAGCTGTTTTTT. Encoded protein: CSVATSVTGELFF.